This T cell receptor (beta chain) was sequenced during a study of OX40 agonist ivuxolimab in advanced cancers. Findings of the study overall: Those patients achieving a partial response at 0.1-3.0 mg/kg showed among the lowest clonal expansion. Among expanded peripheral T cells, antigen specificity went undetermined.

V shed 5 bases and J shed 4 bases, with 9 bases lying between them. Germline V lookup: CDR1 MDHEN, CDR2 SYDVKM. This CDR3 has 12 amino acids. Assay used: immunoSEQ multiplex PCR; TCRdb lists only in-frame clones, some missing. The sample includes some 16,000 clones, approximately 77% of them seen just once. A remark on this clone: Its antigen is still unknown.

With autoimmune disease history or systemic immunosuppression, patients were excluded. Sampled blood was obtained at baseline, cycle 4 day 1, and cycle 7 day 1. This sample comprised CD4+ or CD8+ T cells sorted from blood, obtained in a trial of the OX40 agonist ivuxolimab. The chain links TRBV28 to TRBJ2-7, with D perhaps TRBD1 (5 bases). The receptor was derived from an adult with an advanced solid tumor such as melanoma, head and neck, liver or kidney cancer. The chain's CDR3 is CASSTTDYEQYF. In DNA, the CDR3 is TGTGCCAGCAGTACGACAGATTACGAGCAGTACTTC.